The rows below give T cell receptor beta chains drawn from one sample of a study of T cell repertoires in cytomegalovirus infection. TCRdb re-analysed the reads in MiXCR, keeping a single row per CDR3 protein. The sample consists of almost 550,000 distinct CDR3 sequences, 15% to 20% of them appearing once. Specimen: CD8+ T cells from PBMCs. The receptors stem from a human donor in good health (CMV status not recorded). Some clones in this sample may be carry-over from other donors' samples. The CDR3 runs from the conserved cysteine through the conserved F or W. The D gene is left open where the match is weak. Clone size appears in some rows only: once, few, many, or a class for an expanded clone.

clone_size: many
v_call: TRBV12-3/TRBV12-4
d_call: TRBD1
j_call: TRBJ2-2
cdr3_length: 17
cdr3_aa: CASSSSAGQEYTGELFF
cdr3_nt: TGTGCCAGCAGTTCCTCTGCGGGACAGGAATACACCGGGGAGCTGTTTTTT

clone_size: .
v_call: TRBV6-2/TRBV6-3
d_call: .
j_call: TRBJ2-7
cdr3_length: 12
cdr3_aa: CASSYGPYEQYF
cdr3_nt: TGTGCCAGCAGTTACGGGCCCTACGAGCAGTACTTC

clone_size: many
v_call: TRBV5-6
d_call: .
j_call: TRBJ1-5
cdr3_length: 17
cdr3_aa: CASSLNRESYSNQPQHF
cdr3_nt: TGTGCCAGCAGCTTAAACAGGGAATCTTATAGCAATCAGCCCCAGCATTTT

clone_size: few
v_call: TRBV2
d_call: .
j_call: TRBJ1-2
cdr3_length: 10
cdr3_aa: CAGRGLGYTF
cdr3_nt: TGTGCTGGCAGAGGACTAGGCTACACCTTC

clone_size: .
v_call: TRBV27
d_call: .
j_call: TRBJ2-7
cdr3_length: 14
cdr3_aa: CASSLFAGWDEQYF
cdr3_nt: TGTGCCAGCAGTTTATTTGCAGGATGGGACGAGCAGTACTTC

clone_size: many
v_call: TRBV28
d_call: .
j_call: TRBJ1-2
cdr3_length: 12
cdr3_aa: CASSFTGNHYTF
cdr3_nt: TGTGCCAGCAGTTTCACGGGGAACCACTACACCTTC

clone_size: many
v_call: TRBV7-9
d_call: TRBD1
j_call: TRBJ2-7
cdr3_length: 16
cdr3_aa: CASSTLFRDRGYEQYF
cdr3_nt: TGTGCCAGCAGCACCTTATTCCGGGACAGGGGCTACGAGCAGTACTTC

clone_size: .
v_call: TRBV5-1
d_call: .
j_call: TRBJ1-4
cdr3_length: 14
cdr3_aa: CASSFDRPDEKLFF
cdr3_nt: TGCGCCAGCAGCTTTGACAGACCGGACGAAAAACTGTTTTTT

clone_size: many
v_call: TRBV7-9
d_call: TRBD1
j_call: TRBJ2-2
cdr3_length: 14
cdr3_aa: CASNPGQDLGELFF
cdr3_nt: TGTGCCAGCAACCCGGGACAGGATCTCGGGGAGCTGTTTTTT

clone_size: few
v_call: TRBV6-1
d_call: TRBD1
j_call: TRBJ2-3
cdr3_length: 19
cdr3_aa: CASSEREFGRGLLRDTQYF
cdr3_nt: TGTGCCAGCAGTGAAAGGGAGTTTGGCAGGGGGCTTCTTCGAGATACGCAGTATTTT

clone_size: few
v_call: TRBV27
d_call: TRBD2
j_call: TRBJ2-6
cdr3_length: 17
cdr3_aa: CASSSGGGLSGANVLTF
cdr3_nt: TGTGCCAGCAGTTCAGGCGGGGGTCTTTCTGGGGCCAACGTCCTGACTTTC

clone_size: many
v_call: TRBV5-6
d_call: .
j_call: TRBJ1-1
cdr3_length: 13
cdr3_aa: CASRGRLHTEAFF
cdr3_nt: TGTGCCAGCAGGGGAAGGTTGCACACTGAAGCTTTCTTT

clone_size: .
v_call: TRBV27
d_call: .
j_call: TRBJ2-3
cdr3_length: 20
cdr3_aa: CASSLSIGLAPLTSTDTQYF
cdr3_nt: TGTGCCAGCAGTTTATCGATAGGCCTAGCGCCACTGACTAGCACAGATACGCAGTATTTT

clone_size: .
v_call: TRBV5-4
d_call: .
j_call: TRBJ1-2
cdr3_length: 15
cdr3_aa: CASSLGTAYSIGYTF
cdr3_nt: TGTGCCAGCAGCTTGGGGACAGCCTATAGTATTGGCTACACCTTC

clone_size: many
v_call: TRBV7-8
d_call: .
j_call: TRBJ2-1
cdr3_length: 16
cdr3_aa: CASSLGYSGSYNEQFF
cdr3_nt: TGTGCCAGCAGCTTAGGTTACAGCGGCTCCTACAATGAGCAGTTCTTC

clone_size: .
v_call: TRBV27
d_call: TRBD2
j_call: TRBJ2-3
cdr3_length: 18
cdr3_aa: CASAWDTAGLAGMNTQYF
cdr3_nt: TGTGCCAGCGCCTGGGACACCGCGGGACTAGCGGGAATGAATACGCAGTATTTT

clone_size: many
v_call: TRBV6-5
d_call: .
j_call: TRBJ1-1
cdr3_length: 14
cdr3_aa: CASSYLPGDTEAFF
cdr3_nt: TGTGCCAGCAGTTACTTACCAGGGGACACTGAAGCTTTCTTT

clone_size: .
v_call: TRBV28
d_call: .
j_call: TRBJ1-1
cdr3_length: 12
cdr3_aa: CASSLGFTEAFF
cdr3_nt: TGTGCCAGCAGTTTAGGATTTACTGAAGCTTTCTTT

clone_size: many
v_call: TRBV12-3/TRBV12-4
d_call: .
j_call: TRBJ1-2
cdr3_length: 18
cdr3_aa: CASSIMVEGVHSNYGYTF
cdr3_nt: TGTGCCAGCAGTATAATGGTTGAAGGGGTCCATTCTAACTATGGCTACACCTTC

clone_size: many
v_call: TRBV7-9
d_call: .
j_call: TRBJ1-2
cdr3_length: 16
cdr3_aa: CASTRGDLLGNYGYTF
cdr3_nt: TGTGCCAGCACCCGAGGTGATCTGTTGGGTAACTATGGCTACACCTTC

clone_size: few
v_call: TRBV25-1
d_call: TRBD1
j_call: TRBJ1-1
cdr3_length: 18
cdr3_aa: CASSESWGRQGPNTEAFF
cdr3_nt: TGTGCCAGCAGTGAATCATGGGGCCGACAGGGCCCGAACACTGAAGCTTTCTTT

clone_size: many
v_call: TRBV6-4
d_call: .
j_call: TRBJ2-2
cdr3_length: 13
cdr3_aa: CASSDSTPGELFF
cdr3_nt: TGTGCCAGCAGTGACTCGACCCCCGGGGAGCTGTTTTTT

clone_size: .
v_call: TRBV2
d_call: TRBD1
j_call: TRBJ1-4
cdr3_length: 17
cdr3_aa: CASSGPDLGQGVYQLFF
cdr3_nt: TGTGCCAGCAGTGGCCCTGATTTGGGACAGGGGGTCTACCAACTGTTTTTT

clone_size: few
v_call: TRBV15
d_call: TRBD2
j_call: TRBJ2-1
cdr3_length: 15
cdr3_aa: CATSRDRTSIGEQFF
cdr3_nt: TGTGCCACCAGCAGAGATAGGACTAGCATTGGTGAGCAGTTCTTC

clone_size: .
v_call: TRBV19
d_call: .
j_call: TRBJ2-1
cdr3_length: 15
cdr3_aa: CASIDGTIDADEQFF
cdr3_nt: TGTGCCAGTATCGACGGGACAATCGATGCGGATGAGCAGTTCTTC

clone_size: many
v_call: TRBV7-2
d_call: .
j_call: TRBJ1-3
cdr3_length: 16
cdr3_aa: CASSSVTTRYGNTIYF
cdr3_nt: TGTGCCAGCAGCTCTGTCACGACACGCTATGGAAACACCATATATTTT

clone_size: .
v_call: TRBV4-1
d_call: .
j_call: TRBJ1-3
cdr3_length: 15
cdr3_aa: CASSQDMISGNTIYF
cdr3_nt: TGCGCCAGCAGCCAAGATATGATCTCTGGAAACACCATATATTTT